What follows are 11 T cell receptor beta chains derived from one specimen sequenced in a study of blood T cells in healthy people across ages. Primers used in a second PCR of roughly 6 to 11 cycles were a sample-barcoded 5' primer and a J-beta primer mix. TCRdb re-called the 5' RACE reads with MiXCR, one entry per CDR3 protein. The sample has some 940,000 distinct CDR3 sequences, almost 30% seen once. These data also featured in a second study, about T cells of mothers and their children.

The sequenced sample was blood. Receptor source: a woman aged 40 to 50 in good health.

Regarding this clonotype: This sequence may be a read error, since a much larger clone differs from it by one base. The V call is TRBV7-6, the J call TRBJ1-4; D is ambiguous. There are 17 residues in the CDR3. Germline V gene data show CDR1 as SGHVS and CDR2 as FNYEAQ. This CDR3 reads CASSLGVRLRADEELFF. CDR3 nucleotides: TGTGCCAGCAGCTTAGGTGTCAGGCTCCGAGCGGATGAAGAACTGTTTTTT.

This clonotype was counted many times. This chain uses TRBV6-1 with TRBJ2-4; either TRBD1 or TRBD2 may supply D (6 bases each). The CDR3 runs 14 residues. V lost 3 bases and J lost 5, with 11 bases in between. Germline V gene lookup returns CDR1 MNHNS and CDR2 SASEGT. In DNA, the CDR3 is TGTGCCAGCAGTGACGGGGGCGGCGAAAACATTCAGTACTTC. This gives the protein CASSDGGGENIQYF.

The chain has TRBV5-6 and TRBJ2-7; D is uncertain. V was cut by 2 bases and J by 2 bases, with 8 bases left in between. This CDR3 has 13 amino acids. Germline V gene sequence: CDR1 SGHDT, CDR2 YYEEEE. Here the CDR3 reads CASSFSWTYEQYF. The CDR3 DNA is TGTGCCAGCAGCTTTTCTTGGACCTACGAGCAGTACTTC.

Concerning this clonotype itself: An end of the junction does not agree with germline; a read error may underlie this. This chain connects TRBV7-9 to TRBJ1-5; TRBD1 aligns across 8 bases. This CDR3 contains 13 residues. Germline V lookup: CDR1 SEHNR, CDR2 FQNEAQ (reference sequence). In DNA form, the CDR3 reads TGTGTCAGCGGGGGGACAGGCGATCAGCCCCAGCATTTT. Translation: CVSGGTGDQPQHF.

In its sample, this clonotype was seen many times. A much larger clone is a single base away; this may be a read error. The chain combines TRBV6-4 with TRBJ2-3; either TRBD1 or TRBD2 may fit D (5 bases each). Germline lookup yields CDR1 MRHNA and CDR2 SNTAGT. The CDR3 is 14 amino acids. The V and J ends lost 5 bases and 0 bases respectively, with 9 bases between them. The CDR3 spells CASSNGDSTDTQYF. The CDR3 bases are TGTGCCAGCAGTAACGGGGACAGCACAGATACGCAGTATTTT.

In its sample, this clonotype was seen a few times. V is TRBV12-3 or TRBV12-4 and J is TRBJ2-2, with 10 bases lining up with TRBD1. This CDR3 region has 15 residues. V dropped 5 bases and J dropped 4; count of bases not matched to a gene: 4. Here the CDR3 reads CASSPRQGATGELFF. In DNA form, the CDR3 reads TGTGCCAGCAGTCCCAGACAGGGGGCCACCGGGGAGCTGTTTTTT.

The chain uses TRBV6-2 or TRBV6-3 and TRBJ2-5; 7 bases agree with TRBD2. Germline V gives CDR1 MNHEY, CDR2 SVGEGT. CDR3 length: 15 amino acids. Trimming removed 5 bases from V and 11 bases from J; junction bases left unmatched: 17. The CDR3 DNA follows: TGTGCCAGCAGTGACCCGGACCCCTCGCTCGGGAGGCAGTACTTC. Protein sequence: CASSDPDPSLGRQYF.

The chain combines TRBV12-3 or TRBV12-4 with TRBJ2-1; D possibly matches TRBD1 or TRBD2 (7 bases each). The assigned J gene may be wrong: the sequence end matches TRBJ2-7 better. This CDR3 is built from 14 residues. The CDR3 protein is CASNPGGDYNEQYF. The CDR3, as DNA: TGTGCCAGCAACCCAGGGGGGGATTACAATGAGCAGTACTTC.

The CDR3 here is CASSARPGGSSYEQYF. The CDR3 DNA reads TGTGCCAGCAGCGCGCGACCTGGCGGGAGCTCCTACGAGCAGTACTTC. The rearrangement joins TRBV7-8 to TRBJ2-7; TRBD2 matches 7 bases. Trimming took 5 bases from V and 0 from J; bases not matched to a gene: 10. Germline V gene sequence: CDR1 SGHVS, CDR2 FQNEAQ. This CDR3 contains 16 residues.

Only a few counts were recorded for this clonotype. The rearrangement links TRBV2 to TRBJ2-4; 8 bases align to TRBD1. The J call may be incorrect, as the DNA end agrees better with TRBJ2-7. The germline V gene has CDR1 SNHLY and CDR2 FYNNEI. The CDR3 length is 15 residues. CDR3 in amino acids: CASSARTGNTNEQYF. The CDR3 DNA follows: TGTGCCAGCAGTGCTCGGACAGGGAATACGAACGAGCAGTACTTC.

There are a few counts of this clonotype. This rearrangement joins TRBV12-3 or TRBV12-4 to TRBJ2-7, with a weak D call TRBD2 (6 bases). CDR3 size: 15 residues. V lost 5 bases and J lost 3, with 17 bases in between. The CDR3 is CASSQRPGGGYEQYF. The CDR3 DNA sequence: TGTGCCAGCAGTCAACGGCCCGGGGGAGGCTACGAGCAGTACTTC.